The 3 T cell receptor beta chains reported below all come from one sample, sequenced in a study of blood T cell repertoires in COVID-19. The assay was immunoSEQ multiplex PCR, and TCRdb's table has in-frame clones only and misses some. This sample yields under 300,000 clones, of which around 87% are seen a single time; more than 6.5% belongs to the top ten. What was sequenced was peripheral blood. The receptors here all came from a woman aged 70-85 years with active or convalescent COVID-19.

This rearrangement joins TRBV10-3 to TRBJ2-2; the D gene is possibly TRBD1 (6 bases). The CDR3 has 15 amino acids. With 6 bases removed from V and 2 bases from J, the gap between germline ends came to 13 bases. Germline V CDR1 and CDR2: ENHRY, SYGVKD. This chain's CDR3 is CAISSGTPNTGELFF. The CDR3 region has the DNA TGTGCCATCAGCTCCGGGACACCCAACACCGGGGAGCTGTTTTTT.

The CDR3 reads CASSGGVGKSFF. CDR3 in DNA: TGTGCCAGTAGTGGGGGGGTCGGGAAGTCTTTCTTT. The V and J genes are TRBV19 and TRBJ1-1, with a tentative D call TRBD1 (5 bases). The germline V and J ends were trimmed by 5 bases and 12 bases, with 16 bases remaining between them. CDR3 length: 12 amino acids. CDR1 is LNHDA, CDR2 SQIVND, per germline (reference sequence). Full variable domain (missing parts from reference TRBV19 and TRBJ1-1): DGGITQSPKYLFRKEGQNVTLSCEQNLNHDAMYWYRQDPGQGLRLIYYSQIVNDFQKGDIAEGYSVSREKKESFPLTVTSAQKNPTAFYLCASSGGVGKSFFGQGTRLTVV.

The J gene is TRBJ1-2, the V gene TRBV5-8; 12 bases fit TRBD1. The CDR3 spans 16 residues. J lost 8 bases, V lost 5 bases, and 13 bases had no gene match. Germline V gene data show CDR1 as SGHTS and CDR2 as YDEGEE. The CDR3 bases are TGTGCCAGCAGACTCTCCGGGACAGGGGGCATGGGAGGCTACACCTTC. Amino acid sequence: CASRLSGTGGMGGYTF.